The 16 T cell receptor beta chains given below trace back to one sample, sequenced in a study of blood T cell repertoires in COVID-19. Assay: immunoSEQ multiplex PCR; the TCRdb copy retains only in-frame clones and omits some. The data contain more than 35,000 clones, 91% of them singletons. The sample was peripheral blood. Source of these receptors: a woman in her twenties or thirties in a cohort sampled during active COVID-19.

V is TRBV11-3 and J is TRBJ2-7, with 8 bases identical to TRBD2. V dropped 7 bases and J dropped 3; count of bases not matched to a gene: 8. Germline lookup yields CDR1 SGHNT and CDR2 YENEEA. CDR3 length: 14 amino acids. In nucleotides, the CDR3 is TGTGCCAGCAACGACGGACTAGCTGTCTACGAGCAGTACTTC. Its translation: CASNDGLAVYEQYF.

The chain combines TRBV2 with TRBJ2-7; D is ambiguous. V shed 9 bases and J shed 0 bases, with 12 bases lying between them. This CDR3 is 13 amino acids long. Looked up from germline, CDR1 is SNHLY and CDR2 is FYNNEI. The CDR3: CASIDPSSYEQYF. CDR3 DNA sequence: TGTGCCAGTATAGATCCAAGCTCCTACGAGCAGTACTTC.

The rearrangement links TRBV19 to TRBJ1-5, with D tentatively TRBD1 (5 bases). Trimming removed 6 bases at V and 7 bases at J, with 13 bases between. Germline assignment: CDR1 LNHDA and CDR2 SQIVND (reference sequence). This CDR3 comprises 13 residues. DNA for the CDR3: TGTGCCAGTAGGGGGGGGGTCTGGCAGCCCCAGCATTTT. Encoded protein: CASRGGVWQPQHF.

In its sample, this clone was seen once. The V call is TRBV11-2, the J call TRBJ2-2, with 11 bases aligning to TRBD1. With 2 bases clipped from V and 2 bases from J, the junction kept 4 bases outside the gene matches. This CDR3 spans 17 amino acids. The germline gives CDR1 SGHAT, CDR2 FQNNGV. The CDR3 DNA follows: TGTGCCAGCAGCTTATCAGGGACAGGGGGTAACACCGGGGAGCTGTTTTTT. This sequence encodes CASSLSGTGGNTGELFF.

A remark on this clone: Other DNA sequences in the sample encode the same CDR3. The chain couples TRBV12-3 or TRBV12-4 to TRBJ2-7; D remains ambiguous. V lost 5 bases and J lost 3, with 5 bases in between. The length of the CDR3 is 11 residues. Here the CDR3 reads CASSPSYEQYF. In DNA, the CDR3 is TGTGCCAGCAGTCCTAGCTACGAGCAGTACTTC.

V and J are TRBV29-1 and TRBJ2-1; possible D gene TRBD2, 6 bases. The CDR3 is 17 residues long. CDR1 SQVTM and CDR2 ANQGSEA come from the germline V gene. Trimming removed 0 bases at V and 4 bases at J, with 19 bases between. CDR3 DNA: TGCAGCGTTGAAGAGGTAGGAGGGCACCCCCGATACAATGAGCAGTTCTTC. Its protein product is CSVEEVGGHPRYNEQFF.

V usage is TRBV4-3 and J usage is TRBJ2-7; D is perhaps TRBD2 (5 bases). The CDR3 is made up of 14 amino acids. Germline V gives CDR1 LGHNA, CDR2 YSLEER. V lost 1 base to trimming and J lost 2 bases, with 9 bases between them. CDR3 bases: TGCGCCAGCAGCCAAGCTCTGAGGGCCTACGAGCAGTACTTC. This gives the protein CASSQALRAYEQYF.

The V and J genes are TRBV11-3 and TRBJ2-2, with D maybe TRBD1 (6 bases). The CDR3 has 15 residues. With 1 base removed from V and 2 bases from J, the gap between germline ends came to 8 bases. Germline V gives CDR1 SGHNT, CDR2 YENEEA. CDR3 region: CASSLVRGNTGELFF. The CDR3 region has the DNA TGTGCCAGCAGCTTAGTCAGGGGAAACACCGGGGAGCTGTTTTTT.

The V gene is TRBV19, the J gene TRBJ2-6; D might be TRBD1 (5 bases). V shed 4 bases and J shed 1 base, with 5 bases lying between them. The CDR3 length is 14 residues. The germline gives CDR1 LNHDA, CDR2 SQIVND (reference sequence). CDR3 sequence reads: CASSKGSGANVLTF. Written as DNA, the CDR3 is TGTGCCAGTAGTAAGGGGTCTGGGGCCAACGTCCTGACTTTC. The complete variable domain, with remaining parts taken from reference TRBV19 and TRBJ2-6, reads DGGITQSPKYLFRKEGQNVTLSCEQNLNHDAMYWYRQDPGQGLRLIYYSQIVNDFQKGDIAEGYSVSREKKESFPLTVTSAQKNPTAFYLCASSKGSGANVLTFGAGSRLTVL.

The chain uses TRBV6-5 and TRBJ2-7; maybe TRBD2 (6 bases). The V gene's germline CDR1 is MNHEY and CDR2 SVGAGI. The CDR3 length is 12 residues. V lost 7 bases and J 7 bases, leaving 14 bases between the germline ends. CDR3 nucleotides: TGTGCCAGCACGCCGGGAGTGGGTGAGCAGTACTTC. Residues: CASTPGVGEQYF.

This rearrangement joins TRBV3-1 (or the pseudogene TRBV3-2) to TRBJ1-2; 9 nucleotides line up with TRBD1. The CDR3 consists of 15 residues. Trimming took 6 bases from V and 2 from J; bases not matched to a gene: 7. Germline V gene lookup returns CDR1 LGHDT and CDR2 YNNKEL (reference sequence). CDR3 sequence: CASSPPGTGNYGYTF. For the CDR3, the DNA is TGTGCCAGCAGTCCCCCTGGGACAGGGAACTATGGCTACACCTTC.

CDR3 nucleotides: TGTGCCAGCAGACCGGGACAGGGCCTACGAGAGCAGTACTTC. Its protein product is CASRPGQGLREQYF. This chain uses TRBV6-5 with TRBJ2-7; 9 positions match TRBD1. V gave up 6 bases and J gave up 7 bases; unmatched junction bases: 10. Looked up from germline, CDR1 is MNHEY and CDR2 is SVGAGI. This CDR3 region has 14 residues.

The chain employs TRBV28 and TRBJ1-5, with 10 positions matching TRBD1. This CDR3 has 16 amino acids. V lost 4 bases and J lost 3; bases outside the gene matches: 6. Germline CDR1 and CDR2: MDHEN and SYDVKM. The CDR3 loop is CASSSPGQGNNQPQHF. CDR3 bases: TGTGCCAGCAGTTCTCCGGGACAGGGGAACAATCAGCCCCAGCATTTT.

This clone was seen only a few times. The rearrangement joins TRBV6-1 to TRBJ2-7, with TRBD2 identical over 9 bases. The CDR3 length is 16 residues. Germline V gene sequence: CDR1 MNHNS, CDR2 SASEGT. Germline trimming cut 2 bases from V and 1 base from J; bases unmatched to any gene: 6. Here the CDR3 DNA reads TGTGCCAGCAGTGAAATAGCGGGAGAAGCTTCCTACGAGCAGTACTTC. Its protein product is CASSEIAGEASYEQYF.

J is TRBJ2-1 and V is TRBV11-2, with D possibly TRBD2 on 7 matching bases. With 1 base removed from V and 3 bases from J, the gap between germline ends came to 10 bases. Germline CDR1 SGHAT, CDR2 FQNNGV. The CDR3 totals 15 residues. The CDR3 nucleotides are TGTGCCAGCAGCTTAGGGGGGGGGCTCTACAATGAGCAGTTCTTC. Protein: CASSLGGGLYNEQFF. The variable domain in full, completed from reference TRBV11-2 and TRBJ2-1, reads EAGVAQSPRYKIIEKRQSVAFWCNPISGHATLYWYQQILGQGPKLLIQFQNNGVVDDSQLPKDRFSAERLKGVDSTLKIQPAKLEDSAVYLCASSLGGGLYNEQFFGPGTRLTVL.

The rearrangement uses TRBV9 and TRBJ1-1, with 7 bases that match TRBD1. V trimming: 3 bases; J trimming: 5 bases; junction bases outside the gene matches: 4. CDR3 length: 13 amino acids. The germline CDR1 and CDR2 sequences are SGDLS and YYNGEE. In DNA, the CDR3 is TGTGCCAGCAGCGCAGGGGGAGGAACTGAAGCTTTCTTT. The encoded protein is CASSAGGGTEAFF.